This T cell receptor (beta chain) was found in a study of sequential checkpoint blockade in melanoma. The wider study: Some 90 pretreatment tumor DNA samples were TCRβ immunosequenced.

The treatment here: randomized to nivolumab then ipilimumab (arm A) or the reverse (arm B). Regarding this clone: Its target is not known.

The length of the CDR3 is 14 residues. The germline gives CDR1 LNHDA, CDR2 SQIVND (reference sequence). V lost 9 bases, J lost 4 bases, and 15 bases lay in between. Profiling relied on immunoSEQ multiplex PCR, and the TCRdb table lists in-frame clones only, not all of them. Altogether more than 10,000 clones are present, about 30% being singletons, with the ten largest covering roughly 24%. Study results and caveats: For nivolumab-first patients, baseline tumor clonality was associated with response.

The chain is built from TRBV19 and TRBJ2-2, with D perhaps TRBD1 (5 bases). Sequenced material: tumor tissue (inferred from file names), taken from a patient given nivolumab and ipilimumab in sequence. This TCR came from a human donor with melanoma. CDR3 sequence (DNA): TGTGCCAGCCACCTGGGGCACTTCACCGGGGAGCTGTTTTTT. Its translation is CASHLGHFTGELFF.